This T cell receptor beta chain was identified in a study of T cells in localized non-small cell lung cancer. About this clone: Its antigen is still unknown.

The data were produced by immunoSEQ multiplex PCR, yet TCRdb's version contains in-frame clones alone and is incomplete. The table lists several hundred clones, 21% of them singletons. The CDR3 has 14 amino acids. Germline values: CDR1 MNHGY, CDR2 SAAAGT. Trimming stripped 5 bases from V and 2 bases from J, with 9 bases between. Whole-study findings and limits: Density of T cells in blood, when higher, went with longer overall survival. Uninvolved adjacent lung had the highest recorded T cell clonality, with tumor below it. Appearing in adjacent lung were a median roughly 60 of the top 100 tumor clones. Sequencing covered just one tumor region, so heterogeneity cannot be ruled out.

The clonotype was recovered from a female donor aged 60 or older with stage I squamous cell lung carcinoma. This sequence joins TRBV6-8 and TRBJ2-2; D not resolved. Sequencing was performed on lung tumor tissue, taken before any cancer treatment. CDR3 bases: TGTGCCAGCAGTGACGAGGAAAACACCGGGGAGCTGTTTTTT. It codes for CASSDEENTGELFF.